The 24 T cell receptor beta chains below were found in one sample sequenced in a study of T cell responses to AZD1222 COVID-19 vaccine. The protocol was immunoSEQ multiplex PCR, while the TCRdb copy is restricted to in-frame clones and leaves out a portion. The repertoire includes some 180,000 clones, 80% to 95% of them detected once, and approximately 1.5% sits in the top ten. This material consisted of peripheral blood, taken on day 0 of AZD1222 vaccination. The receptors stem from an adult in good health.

The CDR3: CASSAAGLGYTF. The CDR3 DNA sequence: TGTGCCAGCAGTGCCGCCGGTTTAGGCTACACCTTC. V and J are TRBV25-1 and TRBJ1-2; no firm D call. This CDR3 region has 12 residues. V lost 4 bases, J lost 8 bases, and 11 bases lay in between. Germline V gene data show CDR1 as MGHDK and CDR2 as SYGVNS.

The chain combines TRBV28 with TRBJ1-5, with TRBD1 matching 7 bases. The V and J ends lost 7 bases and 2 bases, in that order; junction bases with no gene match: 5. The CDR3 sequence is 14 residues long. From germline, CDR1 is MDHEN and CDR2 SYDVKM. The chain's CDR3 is CASTKTGGNQPQHF. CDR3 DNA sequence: TGTGCCAGCACCAAAACAGGGGGCAATCAGCCCCAGCATTTT.

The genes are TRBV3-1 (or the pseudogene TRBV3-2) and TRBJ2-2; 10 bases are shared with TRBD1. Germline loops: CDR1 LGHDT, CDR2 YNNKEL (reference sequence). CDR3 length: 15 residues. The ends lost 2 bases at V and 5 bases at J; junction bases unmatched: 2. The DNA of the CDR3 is TGTGCCAGCAGCCAAATGGGACAGGGGACCGGGGAGCTGTTTTTT. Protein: CASSQMGQGTGELFF.

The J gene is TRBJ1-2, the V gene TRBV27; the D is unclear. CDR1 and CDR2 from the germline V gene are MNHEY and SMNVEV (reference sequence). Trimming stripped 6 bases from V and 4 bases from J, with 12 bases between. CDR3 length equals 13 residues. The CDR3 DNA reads TGTGCCAGCAGCCTGACTGAAGCCTATGGCTACACCTTC. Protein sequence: CASSLTEAYGYTF.

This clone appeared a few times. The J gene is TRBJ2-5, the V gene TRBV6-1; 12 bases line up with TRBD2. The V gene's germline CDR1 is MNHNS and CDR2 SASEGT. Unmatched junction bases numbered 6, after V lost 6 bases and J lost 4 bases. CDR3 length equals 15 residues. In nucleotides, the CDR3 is TGTGCCAGCAGCGGACTAGCGGGGTTATTAGAGACCCAGTACTTC. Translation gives CASSGLAGLLETQYF.

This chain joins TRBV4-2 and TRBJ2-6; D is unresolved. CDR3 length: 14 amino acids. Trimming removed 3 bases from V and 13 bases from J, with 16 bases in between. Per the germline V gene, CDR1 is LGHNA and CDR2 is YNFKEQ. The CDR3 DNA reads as TGTGCCAGCAGCCAGATAGATGACCCCTGGGTCCTGACTTTC. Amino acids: CASSQIDDPWVLTF.

CDR3 DNA: TGTGCCAGCAGTCTCACTAGCGGGGGGTACAATGAGCAGTTCTTC. This gives the protein CASSLTSGGYNEQFF. The chain couples TRBV27 to TRBJ2-1; 12 bases match TRBD2. V lost 5 bases, J lost 4 bases, and 3 bases stayed unmatched. Germline V gene lookup returns CDR1 MNHEY and CDR2 SMNVEV (reference sequence). The CDR3 is made up of 15 amino acids.

The DNA for the CDR3 is TGTGCCAGCACCCGCCGGGGGCGCGATGGCTACACCTTC. Translated: CASTRRGRDGYTF. The V and J genes are TRBV25-1 and TRBJ1-2; tentative D call: TRBD1 (6 bases). The CDR3 sequence is 13 residues long. Germline CDR1 reads MGHDK; CDR2 reads SYGVNS. V lost 7 bases and J 6 bases, leaving 15 bases between the germline ends.

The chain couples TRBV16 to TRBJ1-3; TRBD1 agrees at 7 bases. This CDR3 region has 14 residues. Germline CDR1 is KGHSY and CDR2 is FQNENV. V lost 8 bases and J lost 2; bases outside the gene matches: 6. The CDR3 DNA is TGTGCCAGCCTGACGACAGGGCCTGGAAACACCATATATTTT. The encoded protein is CASLTTGPGNTIYF.

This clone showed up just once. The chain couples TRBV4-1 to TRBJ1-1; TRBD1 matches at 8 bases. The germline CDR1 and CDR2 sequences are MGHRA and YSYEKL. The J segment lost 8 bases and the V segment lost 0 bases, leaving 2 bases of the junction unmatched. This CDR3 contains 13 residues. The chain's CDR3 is CASSQDGDREAFF. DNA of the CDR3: TGCGCCAGCAGCCAAGATGGGGACAGGGAAGCTTTCTTT.

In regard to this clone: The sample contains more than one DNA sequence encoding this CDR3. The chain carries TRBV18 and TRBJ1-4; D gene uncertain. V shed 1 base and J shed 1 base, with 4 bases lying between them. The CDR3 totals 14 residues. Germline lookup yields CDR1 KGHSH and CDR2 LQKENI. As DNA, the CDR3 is TGTGCCAGCTCACCACGAGGAACTAATGAAAAACTGTTTTTT. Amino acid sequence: CASSPRGTNEKLFF.

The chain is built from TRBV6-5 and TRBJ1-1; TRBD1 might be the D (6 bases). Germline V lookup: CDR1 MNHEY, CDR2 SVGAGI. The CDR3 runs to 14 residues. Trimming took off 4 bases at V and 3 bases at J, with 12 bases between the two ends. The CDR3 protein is CASSSRGRHTEAFF. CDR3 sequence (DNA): TGTGCCAGCAGTTCCAGGGGTCGCCACACTGAAGCTTTCTTT.

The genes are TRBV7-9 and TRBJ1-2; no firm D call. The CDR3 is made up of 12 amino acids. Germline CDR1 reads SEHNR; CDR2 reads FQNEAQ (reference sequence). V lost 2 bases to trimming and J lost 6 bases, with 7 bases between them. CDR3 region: CASSLIGDGYTF. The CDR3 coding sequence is TGTGCCAGCAGCTTAATCGGGGATGGCTACACCTTC.

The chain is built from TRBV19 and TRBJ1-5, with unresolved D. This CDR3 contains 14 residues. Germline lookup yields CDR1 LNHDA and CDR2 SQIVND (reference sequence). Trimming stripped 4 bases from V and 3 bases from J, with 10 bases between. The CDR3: CASSTRSDNQPQHF. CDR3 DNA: TGTGCCAGTAGTACCAGGTCGGACAATCAGCCCCAGCATTTT.

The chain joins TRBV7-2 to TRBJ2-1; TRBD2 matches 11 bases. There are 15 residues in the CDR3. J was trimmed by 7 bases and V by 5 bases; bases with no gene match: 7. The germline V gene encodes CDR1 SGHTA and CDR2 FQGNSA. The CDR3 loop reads CASSKPGTSGNEQFF. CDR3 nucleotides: TGTGCCAGCAGCAAGCCAGGGACTAGCGGAAATGAGCAGTTCTTC. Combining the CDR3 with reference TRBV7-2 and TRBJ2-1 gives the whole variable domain GAGVSQSPSNKVTEKGKDVELRCDPISGHTALYWYRQSLGQGLEFLIYFQGNSAPDKSGLPSDRFSAERTGGSVSTLTIQRTQQEDSAVYLCASSKPGTSGNEQFFGPGTRLTVL.

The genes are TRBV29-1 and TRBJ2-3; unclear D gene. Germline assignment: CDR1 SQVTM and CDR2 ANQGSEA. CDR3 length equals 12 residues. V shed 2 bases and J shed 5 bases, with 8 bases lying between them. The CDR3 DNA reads TGCAGCGTTGAAAGGGCAGGAGATACGCAGTATTTT. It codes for CSVERAGDTQYF.

CDR3 sequence reads: CASSWQGADGYTF. The CDR3 coding sequence is TGCGCCAGCAGCTGGCAGGGGGCAGATGGCTACACCTTC. The chain uses TRBV5-1 and TRBJ1-2; 8 bases are shared with TRBD1. Germline V gives CDR1 SGHRS, CDR2 YFSETQ. The CDR3 has 13 residues. V lost 3 bases, J lost 6 bases, and 4 bases stayed unmatched.

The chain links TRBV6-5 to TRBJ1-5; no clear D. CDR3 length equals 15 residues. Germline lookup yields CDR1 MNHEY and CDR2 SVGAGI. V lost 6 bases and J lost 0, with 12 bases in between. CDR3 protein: CASRPLVHSNQPQHF. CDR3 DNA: TGTGCCAGCAGACCTCTGGTCCATAGCAATCAGCCCCAGCATTTT.

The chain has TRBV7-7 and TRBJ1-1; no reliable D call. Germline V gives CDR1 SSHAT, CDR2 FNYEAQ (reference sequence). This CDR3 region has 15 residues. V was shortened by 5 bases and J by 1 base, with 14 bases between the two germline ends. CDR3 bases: TGTGCCAGCAGCCGGGCGGAGGTTGAGAACACTGAAGCTTTCTTT. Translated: CASSRAEVENTEAFF.

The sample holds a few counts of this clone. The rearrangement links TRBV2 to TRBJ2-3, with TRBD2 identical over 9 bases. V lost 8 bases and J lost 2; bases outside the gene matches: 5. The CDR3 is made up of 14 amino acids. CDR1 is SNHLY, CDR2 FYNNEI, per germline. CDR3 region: CASLPSGATDTQYF. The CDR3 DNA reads TGTGCCAGCCTCCCTAGCGGGGCCACAGATACGCAGTATTTT.

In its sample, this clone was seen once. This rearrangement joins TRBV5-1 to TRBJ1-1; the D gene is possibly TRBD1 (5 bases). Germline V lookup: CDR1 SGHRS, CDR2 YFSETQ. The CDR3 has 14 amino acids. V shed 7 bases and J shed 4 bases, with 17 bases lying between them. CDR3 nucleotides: TGCGCCAGCGTCAGGGAAGTTGGCGCCACTGAAGCTTTCTTT. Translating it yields CASVREVGATEAFF. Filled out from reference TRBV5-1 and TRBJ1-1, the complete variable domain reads KAGVTQTPRYLIKTRGQQVTLSCSPISGHRSVSWYQQTPGQGLQFLFEYFSETQRNKGNFPGRFSGRQFSNSRSEMNVSTLELGDSALYLCASVREVGATEAFFGQGTRLTVV.

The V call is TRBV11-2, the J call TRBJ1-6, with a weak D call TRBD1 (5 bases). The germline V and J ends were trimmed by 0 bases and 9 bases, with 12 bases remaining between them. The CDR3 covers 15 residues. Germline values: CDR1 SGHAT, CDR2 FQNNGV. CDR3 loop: CASSLELQGVSPLHF. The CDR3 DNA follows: TGTGCCAGCAGCTTAGAGCTGCAGGGAGTTTCACCCCTCCACTTT.

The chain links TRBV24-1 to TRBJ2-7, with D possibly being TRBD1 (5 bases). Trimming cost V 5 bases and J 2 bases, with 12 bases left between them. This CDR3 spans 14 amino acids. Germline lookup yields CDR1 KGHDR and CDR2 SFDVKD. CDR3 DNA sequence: TGTGCCACCAGTGTGGCAGGGCCCCCCTACGAGCAGTACTTC. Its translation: CATSVAGPPYEQYF.

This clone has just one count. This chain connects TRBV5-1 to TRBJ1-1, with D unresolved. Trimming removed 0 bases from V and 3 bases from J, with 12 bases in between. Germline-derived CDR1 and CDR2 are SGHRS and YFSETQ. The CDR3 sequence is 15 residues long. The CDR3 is CASSLAAGTYTEAFF. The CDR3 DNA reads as TGCGCCAGCAGCTTGGCCGCGGGCACCTACACTGAAGCTTTCTTT.